The source of this TCR beta chain is a study of T cell responses to AZD1222 COVID-19 vaccine. About the research overall: Pooling was applied to second doses at about 4 or about 12 weeks. Study-wide results and caveats: Spike-wide vaccine-associated CD4 TCRs dominated at 160-218 and 743-854.

Measured with immunoSEQ multiplex PCR; TCRdb has only the in-frame clones, and not every one. Of 120,000 or so clones in the sample, approximately 90% are singletons; the top ten hold around 7.8%. In the case of this clone: As yet, its antigen is unknown.

The source was peripheral blood, collected on day 0 of AZD1222 vaccination. This sequence originates from an adult in good health.

CDR3: CASITGGSVSNQPQHF. The CDR3 DNA reads as TGTGCCAGCATAACGGGAGGAAGCGTGAGCAATCAGCCCCAGCATTTT. The chain couples TRBV6-4 to TRBJ1-5; D gene uncertain. Per germline, CDR1 MRHNA and CDR2 SNTAGT. CDR3 size: 16 residues. Between the trimmed V and J ends, which lost 7 bases and 1 base, there was a span of 17 bases.